This T cell receptor beta chain was sequenced for a study of T cells in Graves' hyperthyroidism and ophthalmopathy. This clonotype was seen at least ten times. Its antigen is undetermined. The CDR3 contains 14 residues. The germline V and J ends were trimmed by 5 bases and 0 bases, with 7 bases remaining between them. Germline lookup yields CDR1 MNHNS and CDR2 SASEGT. Findings and limits, study-wide: Ophthalmopathy and stable hyperthyroidism were separated by a 13 V-J model. Most thyroid-expanded clonotypes above 0.001 were also found in blood. Ophthalmopathy was identified by the model a median 6.5 months ahead of onset.

Amplified TCR beta CDR3 regions came from RNA transcripts. HTBI primers drove first-round RT-PCR of the TCR CDR3. TCRdb reanalysed the multiplex PCR reads using MiXCR and keeps one entry per CDR3 protein. The sample lists 450,000 to 700,000 distinct CDR3 sequences; about half were seen once. The sequence was collected from an adult woman with Graves' disease, either hyperthyroidism or ophthalmopathy (not recorded which). The sequencing sample was made of peripheral blood or thyroid tissue (not recorded which). The rearrangement joins TRBV6-1 to TRBJ2-2, with TRBD1 as a possible D gene (5 bases). This CDR3 reads CASSSGTNTGELFF. CDR3 in DNA: TGTGCCAGCAGTTCAGGGACGAACACCGGGGAGCTGTTTTTT.